This T cell receptor (beta chain) was recovered during a study of T-cell memory formation after mild COVID-19 (dated by TCRdb to 2020 to 2022). Some background on the complete study: TCR sequence clusters from the two donors were largely donor specific. In a couple of donors, T-cell clones that expanded and contracted after mild COVID-19 were tracked by sequencing TCRalpha and TCRbeta repertoires over time. The cohort was made up of two young adult volunteers, one female and one male, who were previously healthy.

In this sample, this clonotype turned up a few times. The clone's antigen remains unknown. No quality values exist for individual bases; no much larger clone is one base distant. The full study reports these points: Contracting CD4+ clones were located mainly in the CM and EM memory subsets, whereas CD8+ clones were found to be enriched in EMRA. Only two mild cases were covered by the study, and larger cohorts that include severe cases with pre-infection samples were considered necessary. Some responding clones were detected in pre-infection memory, suggesting pre-existing cross-reactive memory T cells joined the SARS-CoV-2 response. SARS-CoV-2 specificity of the second-wave clones peaking on day 37 was not confirmed. Clones contracting from day 15 to 85 had balanced CD4/CD8 phenotypes, while a second wave expanding from day 15 to 37 was biased towards CD4+.

Sequenced on an Illumina NovaSeq 6000. TCRalpha and TCRbeta cDNA libraries were built by 5'RACE with constant-segment primers, adding sample barcodes and unique molecular identifiers. Trizol reagent was used to extract RNA from every sample. Library amplification was performed in two PCR steps, and a second sample barcode and Illumina TruSeq adapters were introduced in the second step. The libraries were sequenced on an Illumina NovaSeq using 2 x 150 bp paired-end reads. In the paper's pipeline: Reads were demultiplexed and collapsed into UMI-guided consensus sequences with migec v1.2.7. Using mixcr v2.1.11, the UMI consensuses were aligned to TRA and TRB V and J templates and assembled into clonotypes. Expanded or contracted clonotypes were those called significant by both edgeR and NoisET, with noise models trained on biological replicates. edgeR calls used a false discovery rate-adjusted p below 0.01 and a log2 fold-change threshold of 1. PCA with hierarchical clustering of max-normalized trajectories of the 1000 most abundant clonotypes was used as exploratory dynamics analysis. The CD4 or CD8 phenotype of responding clones was assigned using the separately sequenced CD4+ and CD8+ repertoires. TCRdb passed the public sequencing reads through fastp at Q25 and MiXCR, retaining productive beta sequences. CDR3 protein duplicates are merged, each entry listing the most common genes and DNA. None of the V and J calls come from the authors' own analysis; TCRdb made them. This sample gives a few hundred thousand distinct CDR3 sequences in total; approximately 19% of them show up just once. The ten largest account for under 25% of the sample.

Ficoll-Paque density gradient centrifugation was used to isolate PBMCs. Via the germline V gene (reference sequence), CDR1 is DFQATT and CDR2 SNEGSKA. There are 15 amino acids in the CDR3, from cysteine to phenylalanine inclusive. Left in the record is the CDR3 DNA by itself, 45 bases read in frame from the first base. The rearrangement combines TRBV20-1 with TRBJ2-3, with TRBD2 matching 14 junction bases. This sequence was found in a man in his late teens or twenties who had mild COVID-19 (a few samples of this study predate the infection). The sample titles of this study are shuffled in the database, so cell type and time point are left out; the donor was told from shared clones. Sequences were obtained from PBMCs or a T cell subset sorted from them (not recorded which). The nucleotide sequence is TGCAGCATGAGACTAGCGGGGGGGGGCACAGATACGCAGTATTTT. This encodes CSMRLAGGGTDTQYF.